This T cell receptor (beta chain) emerged from a study of blood T cells in healthy people across ages. For the study at large: About one barcoded beta molecule per two T cells came from capture by template switching.

Primed by a sample-barcoded 5' primer and a J-beta primer mix, a second PCR proceeded for roughly 6 to 12 cycles. All cDNA molecules were each tagged by a template-switch adaptor with 12 random nucleotides. TCRdb ran MiXCR on the 5' RACE reads and lists one entry per CDR3 protein. The sample gives about 970,000 distinct CDR3 sequences, 45% to 60% of which show up once; 20% to 25% is in the top ten. Healthy Caucasian individuals from Russia aged about 6 to 90 served as donors. Isolating PBMCs gave at least 6 million of these cells per sample. Sequences were obtained from blood. The clonotype was recovered from a woman aged 60-75 years in good health.

The DNA for the CDR3 is TGTGCCATCAGTCCCTCATCCACAGATACGCAGTATTTT. Its protein is CAISPSSTDTQYF. J is TRBJ2-3 and V is TRBV10-3; no definite D call. This CDR3 comprises 13 residues. Germline CDR1 reads ENHRY; CDR2 reads SYGVKD. Trimming stripped 5 bases from V and 2 bases from J, with 8 bases between.